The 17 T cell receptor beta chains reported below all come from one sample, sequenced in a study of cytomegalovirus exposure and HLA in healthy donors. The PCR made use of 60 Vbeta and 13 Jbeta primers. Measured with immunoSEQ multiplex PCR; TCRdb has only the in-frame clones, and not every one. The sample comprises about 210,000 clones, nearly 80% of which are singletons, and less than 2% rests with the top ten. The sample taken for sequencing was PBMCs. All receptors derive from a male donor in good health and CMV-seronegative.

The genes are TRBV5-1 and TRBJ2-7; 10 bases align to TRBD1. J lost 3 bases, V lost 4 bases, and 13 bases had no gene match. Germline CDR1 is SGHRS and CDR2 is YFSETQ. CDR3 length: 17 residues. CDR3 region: CASSPTPTGGGFYEQYF. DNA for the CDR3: TGCGCCAGCAGCCCGACACCGACAGGGGGCGGTTTCTACGAGCAGTACTTC. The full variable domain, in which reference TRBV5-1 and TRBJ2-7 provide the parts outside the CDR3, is KAGVTQTPRYLIKTRGQQVTLSCSPISGHRSVSWYQQTPGQGLQFLFEYFSETQRNKGNFPGRFSGRQFSNSRSEMNVSTLELGDSALYLCASSPTPTGGGFYEQYFGPGTRLTVT.

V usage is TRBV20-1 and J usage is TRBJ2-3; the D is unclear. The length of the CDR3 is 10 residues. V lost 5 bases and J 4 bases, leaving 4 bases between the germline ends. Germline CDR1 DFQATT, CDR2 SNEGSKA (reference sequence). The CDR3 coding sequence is TGCAGTGCTGGCTCAGATACGCAGTATTTT. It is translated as CSAGSDTQYF.

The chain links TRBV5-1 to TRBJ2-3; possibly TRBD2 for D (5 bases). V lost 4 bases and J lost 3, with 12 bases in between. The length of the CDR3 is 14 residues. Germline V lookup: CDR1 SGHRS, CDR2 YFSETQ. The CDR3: CASSTAPGTDTQYF. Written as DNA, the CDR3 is TGCGCCAGCAGCACCGCTCCGGGGACAGATACGCAGTATTTT. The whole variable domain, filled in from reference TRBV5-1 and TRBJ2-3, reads KAGVTQTPRYLIKTRGQQVTLSCSPISGHRSVSWYQQTPGQGLQFLFEYFSETQRNKGNFPGRFSGRQFSNSRSEMNVSTLELGDSALYLCASSTAPGTDTQYFGPGTRLTVL.

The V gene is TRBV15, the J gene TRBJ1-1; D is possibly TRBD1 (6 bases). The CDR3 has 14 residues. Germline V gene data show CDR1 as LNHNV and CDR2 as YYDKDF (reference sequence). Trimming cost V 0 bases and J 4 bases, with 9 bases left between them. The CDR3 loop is CATSRDIRGTEAFF. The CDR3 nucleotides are TGTGCCACCAGCAGAGATATCAGGGGCACTGAAGCTTTCTTT. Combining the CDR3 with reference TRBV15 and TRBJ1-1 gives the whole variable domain DAMVIQNPRYQVTQFGKPVTLSCSQTLNHNVMYWYQQKSSQAPKLLFHYYDKDFNNEADTPDNFQSRRPNTSFCFLDIRSPGLGDTAMYLCATSRDIRGTEAFFGQGTRLTVV.

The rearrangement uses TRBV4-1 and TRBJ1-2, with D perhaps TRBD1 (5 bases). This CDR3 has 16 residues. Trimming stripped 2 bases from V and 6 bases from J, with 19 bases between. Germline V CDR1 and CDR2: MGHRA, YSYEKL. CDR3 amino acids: CASSQWGSGEWNGYTF. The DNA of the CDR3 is TGCGCCAGCAGCCAATGGGGATCGGGGGAGTGGAATGGCTACACCTTC.

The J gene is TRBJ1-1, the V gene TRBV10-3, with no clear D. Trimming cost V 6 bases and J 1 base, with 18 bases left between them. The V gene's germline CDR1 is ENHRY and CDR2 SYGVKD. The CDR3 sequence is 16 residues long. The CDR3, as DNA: TGTGCCATCAGCCCCGCACGGGTAGTAGGGAACACTGAAGCTTTCTTT. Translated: CAISPARVVGNTEAFF.

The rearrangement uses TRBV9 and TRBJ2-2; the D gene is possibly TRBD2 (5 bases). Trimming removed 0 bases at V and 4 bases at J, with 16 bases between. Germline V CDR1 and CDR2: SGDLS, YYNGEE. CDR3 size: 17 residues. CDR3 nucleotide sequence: TGTGCCAGCAGCGTAGGAGGCGGAGGACTGAGCACCGGGGAGCTGTTTTTT. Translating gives CASSVGGGGLSTGELFF.

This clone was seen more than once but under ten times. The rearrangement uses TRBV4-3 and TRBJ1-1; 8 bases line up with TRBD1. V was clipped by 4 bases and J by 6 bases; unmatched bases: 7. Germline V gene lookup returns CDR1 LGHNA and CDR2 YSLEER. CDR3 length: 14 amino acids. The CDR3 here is CASSLDRVGAEAFF. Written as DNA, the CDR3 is TGCGCCAGCAGCCTGGACAGGGTGGGGGCTGAAGCTTTCTTT.

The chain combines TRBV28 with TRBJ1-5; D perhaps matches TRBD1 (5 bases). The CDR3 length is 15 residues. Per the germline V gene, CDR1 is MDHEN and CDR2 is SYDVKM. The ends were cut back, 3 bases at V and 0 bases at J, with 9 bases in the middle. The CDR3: CASSFPGFSNQPQHF. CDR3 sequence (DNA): TGTGCCAGCAGTTTCCCAGGGTTTAGCAATCAGCCCCAGCATTTT.

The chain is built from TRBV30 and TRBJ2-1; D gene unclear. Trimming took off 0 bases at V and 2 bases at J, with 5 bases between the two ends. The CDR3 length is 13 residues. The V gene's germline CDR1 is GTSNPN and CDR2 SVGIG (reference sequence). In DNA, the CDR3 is TGTGCCTGGAGTGTGGCACCCTACAATGAGCAGTTCTTC. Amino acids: CAWSVAPYNEQFF.

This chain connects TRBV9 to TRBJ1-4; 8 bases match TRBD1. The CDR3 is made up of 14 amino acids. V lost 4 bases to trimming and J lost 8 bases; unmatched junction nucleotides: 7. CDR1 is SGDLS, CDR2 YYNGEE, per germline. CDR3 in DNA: TGTGCCAGCAGCTTAGGACAGGGAAGGGAAAAACTGTTTTTT. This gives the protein CASSLGQGREKLFF.

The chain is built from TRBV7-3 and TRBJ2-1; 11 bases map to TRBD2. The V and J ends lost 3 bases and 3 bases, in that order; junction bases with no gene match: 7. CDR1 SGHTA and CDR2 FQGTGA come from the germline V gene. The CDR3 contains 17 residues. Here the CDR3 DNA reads TGTGCCAGCAGCTTGACACAAACTAGCGGGAGCTACAATGAGCAGTTCTTC. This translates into CASSLTQTSGSYNEQFF.

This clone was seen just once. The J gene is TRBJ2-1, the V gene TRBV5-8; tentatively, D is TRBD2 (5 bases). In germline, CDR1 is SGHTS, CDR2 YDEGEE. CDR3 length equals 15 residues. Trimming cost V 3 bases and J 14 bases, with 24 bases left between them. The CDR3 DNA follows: TGTGCCAGCAGCTCTCCGGGATTGGGGAAGTTTGGGGAGTTCTTC. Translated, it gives CASSSPGLGKFGEFF.

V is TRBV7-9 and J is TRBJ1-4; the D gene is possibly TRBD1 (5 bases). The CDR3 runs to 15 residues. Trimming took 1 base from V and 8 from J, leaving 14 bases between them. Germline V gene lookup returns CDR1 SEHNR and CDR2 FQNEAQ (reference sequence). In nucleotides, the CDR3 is TGTGCCAGCAGCTTAGGCCGGTCGGGGGGAGAAAAACTGTTTTTT. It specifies CASSLGRSGGEKLFF. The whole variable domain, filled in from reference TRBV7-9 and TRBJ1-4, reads DTGVSQNPRHKITKRGQNVTFRCDPISEHNRLYWYRQTLGQGPEFLTYFQNEAQLEKSRLLSDRFSAERPKGSFSTLEIQRTEQGDSAMYLCASSLGRSGGEKLFFGSGTQLSVL.

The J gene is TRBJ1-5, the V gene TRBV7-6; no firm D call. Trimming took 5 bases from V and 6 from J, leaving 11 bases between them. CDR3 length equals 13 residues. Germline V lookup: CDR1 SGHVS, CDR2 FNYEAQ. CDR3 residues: CASSPLGSQPQHF. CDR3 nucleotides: TGTGCCAGCAGCCCACTCGGTTCTCAGCCCCAGCATTTT.

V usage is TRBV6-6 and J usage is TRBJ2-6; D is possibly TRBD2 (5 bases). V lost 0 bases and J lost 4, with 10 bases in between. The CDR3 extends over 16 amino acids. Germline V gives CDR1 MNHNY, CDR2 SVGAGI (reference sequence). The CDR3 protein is CASSYSRVIGANVLTF. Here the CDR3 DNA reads TGTGCCAGCAGTTACTCGCGGGTCATCGGGGCCAACGTCCTGACTTTC.

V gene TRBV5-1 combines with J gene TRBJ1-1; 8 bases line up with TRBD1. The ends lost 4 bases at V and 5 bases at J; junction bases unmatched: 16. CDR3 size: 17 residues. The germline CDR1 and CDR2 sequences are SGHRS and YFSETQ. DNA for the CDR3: TGCGCCAGCAGCCCCGAAACCGGGACAGGATGGGGGACTGAAGCTTTCTTT. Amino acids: CASSPETGTGWGTEAFF.